Listed below are T cell receptor beta chains from one sample, sequenced in a study of T cells after yellow fever vaccination. TCRdb analysed the 5' RACE reads with MiXCR anew, one entry per CDR3 protein. This table has a few hundred thousand distinct CDR3 sequences, around 13% appearing once. This material consisted of CD4+ T cells sorted from PBMCs, taken 45 days after the yellow fever booster vaccination. Receptors were obtained from a man younger than 40 who received the YFV17D yellow fever vaccine. CDR3s leave out the opening cysteine and the closing phenylalanine or tryptophan. Expanded clones get a size class; other rows say once, few or many, or leave the size out.

CDR3aa	abundance	v_gene	j_gene
ASSRFRGTQF	few	TRBV7-2	TRBJ2-1
SAMDILESSGNTIY	many	TRBV20-1	TRBJ1-3
ASSLRRQETQY	many	TRBV7-2	TRBJ2-5
SASLGQGTKETQY	.	TRBV20-1	TRBJ2-5
SASGSGAGETQY	.	TRBV20-1	TRBJ2-5
ATFESGETQY	few	TRBV7-9	TRBJ2-5
SASEIGGQAYEQY	few	TRBV20-1	TRBJ2-7
ASSPIESTYGYT	.	TRBV18	TRBJ1-2
ASSRLGYEDTGELF	.	TRBV21-1	TRBJ2-2
SARRGLGDTQY	many	TRBV20-1	TRBJ2-3
ASSETRLQGSGEQY	.	TRBV2	TRBJ2-7
ASSSPGGPVNEQF	.	TRBV19	TRBJ2-1
ATSDPGGVEVTGELF	once	TRBV24-1	TRBJ2-2
ASSLPGGKTDTQY	.	TRBV5-1	TRBJ2-3
ASSFVGQTYNEQF	.	TRBV28	TRBJ2-1
SASTASIKELF	few	TRBV20-1	TRBJ1-4
SADGRGKNIQY	.	TRBV20-1	TRBJ2-4
ASSYWGSREGLSTDTQY	.	TRBV6-5	TRBJ2-3
ASSGPVQETQY	few	TRBV6-2/TRBV6-3	TRBJ2-5
AWNSRPRADTQY	.	TRBV30	TRBJ2-3
ASSLMGVRYNEQF	few	TRBV5-6	TRBJ2-1
ATSRVLGFNEKLF	few	TRBV15	TRBJ1-4
ASSLGHSSASGQF	.	TRBV7-2	TRBJ2-1
ASSLRGDEKY	.	TRBV12-3/TRBV12-4	TRBJ2-7
ASSYAGQVLTSYNEQF	few	TRBV6-5	TRBJ2-1
ASTTIGGFTEAF	few	TRBV2	TRBJ1-1
ASSRDRDETQY	.	TRBV11-2	TRBJ2-5
ASGPGFNGPTY	.	TRBV12-5	TRBJ2-7
ATRDGEETQY	.	TRBV5-1	TRBJ2-5
ASSKEGASSYNEQF	.	TRBV5-1	TRBJ2-1
ASSGQLIETQY	.	TRBV12-3/TRBV12-4	TRBJ2-5
ASSQITGAGYT	.	TRBV3-1	TRBJ1-2
ASSLSGRAVI	.	TRBV12-3/TRBV12-4	TRBJ2-1